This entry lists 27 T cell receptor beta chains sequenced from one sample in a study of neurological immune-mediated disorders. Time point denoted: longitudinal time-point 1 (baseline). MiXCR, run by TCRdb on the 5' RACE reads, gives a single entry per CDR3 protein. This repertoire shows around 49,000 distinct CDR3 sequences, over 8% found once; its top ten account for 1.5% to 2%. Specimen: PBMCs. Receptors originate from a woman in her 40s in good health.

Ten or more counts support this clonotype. The CDR3: CASRAMGSTDTQYF. In nucleotides, the CDR3 is TGTGCCAGCAGGGCAATGGGTAGCACAGATACGCAGTATTTT. The rearrangement uses TRBV6-4 and TRBJ2-3; unclear D gene. The CDR3 spans 14 residues. Germline CDR1 is MRHNA and CDR2 is SNTAGT. V shed 6 bases and J shed 0 bases, with 10 bases lying between them.

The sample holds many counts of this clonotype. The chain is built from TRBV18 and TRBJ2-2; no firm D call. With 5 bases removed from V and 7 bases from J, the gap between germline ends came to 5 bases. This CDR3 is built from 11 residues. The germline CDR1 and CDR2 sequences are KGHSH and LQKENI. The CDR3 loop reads CASSFGGELFF. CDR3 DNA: TGTGCCAGCTCATTCGGCGGGGAGCTGTTTTTT.

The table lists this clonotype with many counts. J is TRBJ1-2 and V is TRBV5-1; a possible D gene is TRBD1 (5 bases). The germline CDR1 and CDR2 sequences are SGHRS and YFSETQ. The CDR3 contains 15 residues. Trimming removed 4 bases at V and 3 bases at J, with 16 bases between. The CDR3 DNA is TGCGCCAGCAGCCAGGGACTCCGCACGGACTATGGCTACACCTTC. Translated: CASSQGLRTDYGYTF.

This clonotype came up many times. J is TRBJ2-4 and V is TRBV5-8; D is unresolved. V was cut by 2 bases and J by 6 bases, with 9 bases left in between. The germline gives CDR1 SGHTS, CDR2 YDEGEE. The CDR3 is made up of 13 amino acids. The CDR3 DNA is TGTGCCAGCAGCTTCGAGAGGAGAAACATTCAGTACTTC. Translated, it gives CASSFERRNIQYF.

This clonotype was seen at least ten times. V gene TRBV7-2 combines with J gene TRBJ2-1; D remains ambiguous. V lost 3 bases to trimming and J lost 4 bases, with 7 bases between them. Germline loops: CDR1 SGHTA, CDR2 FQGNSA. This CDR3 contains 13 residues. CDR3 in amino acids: CASSLRRYNEQFF. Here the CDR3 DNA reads TGTGCCAGCAGCTTGAGGCGGTACAATGAGCAGTTCTTC. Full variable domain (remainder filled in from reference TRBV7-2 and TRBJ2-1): GAGVSQSPSNKVTEKGKDVELRCDPISGHTALYWYRQSLGQGLEFLIYFQGNSAPDKSGLPSDRFSAERTGGSVSTLTIQRTQQEDSAVYLCASSLRRYNEQFFGPGTRLTVL.

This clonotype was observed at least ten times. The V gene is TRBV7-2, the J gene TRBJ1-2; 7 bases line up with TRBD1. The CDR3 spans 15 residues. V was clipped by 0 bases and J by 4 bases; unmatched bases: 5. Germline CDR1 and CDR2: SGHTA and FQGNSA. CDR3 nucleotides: TGTGCCAGCAGCTTAGCGGGGCAGGGGGGCTATGGCTACACCTTC. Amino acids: CASSLAGQGGYGYTF.

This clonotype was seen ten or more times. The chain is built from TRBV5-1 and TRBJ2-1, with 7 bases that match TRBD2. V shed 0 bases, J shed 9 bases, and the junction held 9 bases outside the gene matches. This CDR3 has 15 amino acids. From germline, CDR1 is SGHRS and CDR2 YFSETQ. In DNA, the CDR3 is TGCGCCAGCAGCTTGGCTAGCGGCCTTTCTGGTGAGCAGTTCTTC. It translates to CASSLASGLSGEQFF.

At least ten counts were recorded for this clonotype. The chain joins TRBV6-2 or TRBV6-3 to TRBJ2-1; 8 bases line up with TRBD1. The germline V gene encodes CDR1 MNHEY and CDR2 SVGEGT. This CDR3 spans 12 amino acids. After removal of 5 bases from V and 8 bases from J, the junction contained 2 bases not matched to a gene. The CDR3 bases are TGTGCCAGCAGTAACAGGGGGTATGAGCAGTTCTTC. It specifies CASSNRGYEQFF.

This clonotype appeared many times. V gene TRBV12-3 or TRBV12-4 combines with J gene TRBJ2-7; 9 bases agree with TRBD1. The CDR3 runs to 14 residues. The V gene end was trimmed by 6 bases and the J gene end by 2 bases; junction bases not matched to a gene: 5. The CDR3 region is CASRLRDRAYEQYF. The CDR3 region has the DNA TGTGCCAGCAGACTCCGGGACAGGGCCTACGAGCAGTACTTC.

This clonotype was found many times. CDR3 loop: CASRQDRVDYGYTF. DNA of the CDR3: TGTGCCAGCAGACAGGACAGGGTTGACTATGGCTACACCTTC. J is TRBJ1-2 and V is TRBV5-6; 8 nucleotides match TRBD1. With V trimmed by 5 bases and J by 3 bases, 6 bases remained unmatched. The CDR3 spans 14 residues. The V gene's germline CDR1 is SGHDT and CDR2 YYEEEE.

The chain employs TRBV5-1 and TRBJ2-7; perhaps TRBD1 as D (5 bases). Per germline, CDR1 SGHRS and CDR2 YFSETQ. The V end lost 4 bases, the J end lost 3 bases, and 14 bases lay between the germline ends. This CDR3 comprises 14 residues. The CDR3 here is CASSSRTCGYEQYF. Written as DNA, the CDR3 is TGCGCCAGCAGCAGCAGGACATGCGGCTACGAGCAGTACTTC.

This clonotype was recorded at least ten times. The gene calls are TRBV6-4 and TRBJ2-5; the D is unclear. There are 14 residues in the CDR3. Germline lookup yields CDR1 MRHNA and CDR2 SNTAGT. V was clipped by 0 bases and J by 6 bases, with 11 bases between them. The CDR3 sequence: CASSDSRRFQTQYF. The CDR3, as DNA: TGTGCCAGCAGTGACTCGAGAAGGTTTCAGACCCAGTACTTC.

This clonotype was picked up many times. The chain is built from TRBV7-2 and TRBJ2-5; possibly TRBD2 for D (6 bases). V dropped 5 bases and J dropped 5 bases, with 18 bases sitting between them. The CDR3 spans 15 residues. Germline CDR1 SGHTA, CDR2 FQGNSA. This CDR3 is CASSPAAGWVETQYF. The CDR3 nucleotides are TGTGCCAGCAGCCCGGCTGCGGGGTGGGTGGAGACCCAGTACTTC.

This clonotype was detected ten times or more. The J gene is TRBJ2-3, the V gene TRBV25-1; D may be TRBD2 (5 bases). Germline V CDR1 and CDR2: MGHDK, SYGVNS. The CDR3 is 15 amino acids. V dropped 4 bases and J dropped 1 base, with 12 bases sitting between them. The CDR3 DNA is TGTGCCAGCAGTGCGGCGGGCCGGGGCACAGATACGCAGTATTTT. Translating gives CASSAAGRGTDTQYF.

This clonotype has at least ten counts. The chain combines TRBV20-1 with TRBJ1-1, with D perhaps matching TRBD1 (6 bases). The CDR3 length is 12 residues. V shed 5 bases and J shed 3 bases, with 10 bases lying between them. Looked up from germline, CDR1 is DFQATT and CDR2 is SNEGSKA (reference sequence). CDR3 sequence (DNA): TGCAGTGCTTTCAACAGGGACACTGAAGCTTTCTTT. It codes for CSAFNRDTEAFF.

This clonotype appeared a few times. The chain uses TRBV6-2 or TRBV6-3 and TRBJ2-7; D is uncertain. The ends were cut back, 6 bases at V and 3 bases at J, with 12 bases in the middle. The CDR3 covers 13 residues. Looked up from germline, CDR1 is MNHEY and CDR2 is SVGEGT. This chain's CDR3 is CASRAVAVYEQYF. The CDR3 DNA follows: TGTGCCAGCAGGGCGGTGGCCGTCTACGAGCAGTACTTC.

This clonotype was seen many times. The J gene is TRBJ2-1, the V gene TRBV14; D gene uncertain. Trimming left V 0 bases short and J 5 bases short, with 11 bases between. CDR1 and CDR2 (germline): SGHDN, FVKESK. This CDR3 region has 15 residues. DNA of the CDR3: TGTGCCAGCAGCCAAGAGAGTACGTGGGACAATGAGCAGTTCTTC. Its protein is CASSQESTWDNEQFF.

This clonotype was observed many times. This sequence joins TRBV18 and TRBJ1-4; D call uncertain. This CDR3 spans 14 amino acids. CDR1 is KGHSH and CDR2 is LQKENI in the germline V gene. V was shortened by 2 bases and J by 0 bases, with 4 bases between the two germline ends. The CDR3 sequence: CASSPEATNEKLFF. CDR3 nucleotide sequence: TGTGCCAGCTCACCAGAAGCAACTAATGAAAAACTGTTTTTT.

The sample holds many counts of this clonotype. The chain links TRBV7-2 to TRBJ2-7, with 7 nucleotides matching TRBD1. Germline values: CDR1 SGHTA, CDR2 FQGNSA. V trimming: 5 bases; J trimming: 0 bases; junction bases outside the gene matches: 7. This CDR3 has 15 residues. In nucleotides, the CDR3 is TGTGCCAGCAGCCCAATGACAGGGAGCTCCTACGAGCAGTACTTC. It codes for CASSPMTGSSYEQYF.

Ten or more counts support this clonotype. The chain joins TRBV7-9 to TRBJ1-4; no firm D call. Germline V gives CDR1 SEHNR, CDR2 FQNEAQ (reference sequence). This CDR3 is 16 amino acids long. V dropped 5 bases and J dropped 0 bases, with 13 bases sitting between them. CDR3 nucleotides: TGTGCCAGCAGCCCAAGGGAGGGCGCAACTAATGAAAAACTGTTTTTT. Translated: CASSPREGATNEKLFF. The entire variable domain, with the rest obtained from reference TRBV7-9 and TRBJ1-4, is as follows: DTGVSQNPRHKITKRGQNVTFRCDPISEHNRLYWYRQTLGQGPEFLTYFQNEAQLEKSRLLSDRFSAERPKGSFSTLEIQRTEQGDSAMYLCASSPREGATNEKLFFGSGTQLSVL.

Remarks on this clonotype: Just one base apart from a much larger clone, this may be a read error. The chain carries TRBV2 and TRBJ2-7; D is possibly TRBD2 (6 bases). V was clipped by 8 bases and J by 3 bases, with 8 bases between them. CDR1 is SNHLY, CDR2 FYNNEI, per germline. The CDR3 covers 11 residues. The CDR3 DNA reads TGTGCCAGCGACGGGGGCTACGAGCAGTACTTC. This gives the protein CASDGGYEQYF.

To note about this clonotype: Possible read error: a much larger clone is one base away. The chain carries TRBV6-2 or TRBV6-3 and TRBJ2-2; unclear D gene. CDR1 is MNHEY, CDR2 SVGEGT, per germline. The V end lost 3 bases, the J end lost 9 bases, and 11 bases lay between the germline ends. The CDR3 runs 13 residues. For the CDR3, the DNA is TGTGCCAGCAGTTATAGGTGGAACTGGGAGCTGTTTTTT. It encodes CASSYRWNWELFF.

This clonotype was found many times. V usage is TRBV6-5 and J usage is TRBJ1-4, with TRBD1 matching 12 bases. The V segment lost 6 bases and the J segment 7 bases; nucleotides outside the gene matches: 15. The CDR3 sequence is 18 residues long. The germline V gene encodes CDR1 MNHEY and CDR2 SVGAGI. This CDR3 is CASRTNRDRGRKGEKLFF. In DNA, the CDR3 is TGTGCCAGCAGAACTAACCGGGACAGGGGGCGAAAGGGTGAAAAACTGTTTTTT.

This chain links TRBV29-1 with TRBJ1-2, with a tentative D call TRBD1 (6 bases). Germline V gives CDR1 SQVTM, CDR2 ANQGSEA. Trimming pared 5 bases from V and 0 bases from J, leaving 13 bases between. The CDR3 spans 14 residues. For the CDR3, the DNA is TGCAGCGTTTTCGGGGGCCCGTCTAACTATGGCTACACCTTC. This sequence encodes CSVFGGPSNYGYTF.

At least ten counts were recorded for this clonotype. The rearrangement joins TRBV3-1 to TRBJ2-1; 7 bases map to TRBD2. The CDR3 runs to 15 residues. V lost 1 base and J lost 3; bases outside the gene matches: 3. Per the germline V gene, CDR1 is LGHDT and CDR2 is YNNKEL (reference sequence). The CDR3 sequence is CASSQVGTNYNEQFF. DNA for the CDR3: TGTGCCAGCAGCCAAGTTGGGACTAACTACAATGAGCAGTTCTTC.

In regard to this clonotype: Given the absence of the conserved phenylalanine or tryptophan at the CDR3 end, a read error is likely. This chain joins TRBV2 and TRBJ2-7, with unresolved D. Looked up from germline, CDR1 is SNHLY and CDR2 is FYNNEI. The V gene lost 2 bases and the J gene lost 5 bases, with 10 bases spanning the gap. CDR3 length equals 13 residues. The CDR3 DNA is TGTGCCAGCAGTGAAACTGGTTTGCACGAGCAGTACTCC. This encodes CASSETGLHEQYS.

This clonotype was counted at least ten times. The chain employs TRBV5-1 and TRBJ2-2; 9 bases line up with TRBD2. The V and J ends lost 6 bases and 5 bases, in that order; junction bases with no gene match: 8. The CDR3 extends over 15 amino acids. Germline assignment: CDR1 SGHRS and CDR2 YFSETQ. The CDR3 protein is CASNTLAGVTGELFF. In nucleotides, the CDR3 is TGCGCCAGCAACACCTTAGCGGGAGTAACCGGGGAGCTGTTTTTT.